The T cell receptor beta chain under discussion was sequenced for a study of T-cell reconstitution after alpha-beta-depleted transplantation in children. In its sample, this clonotype was seen many times. Using unique molecular identifiers, the investigators prepared the TCRbeta library. TCRdb reprocessed the PCR reads via MiXCR and lists one record per CDR3 protein. Here the sample spans 400,000 to 500,000 distinct CDR3 sequences, roughly a tenth being singletons. This CDR3 spans 13 amino acids. In germline, CDR1 is SQVTM, CDR2 ANQGSEA. Trimming removed 4 bases from V and 0 bases from J, with 9 bases in between.

V is TRBV29-1 and J is TRBJ2-5, with D possibly being TRBD1 (5 bases). Sequencing was performed on PBMCs from the stem cell graft donor, taken from the stem cell graft. The receptor's source is a human donor who donated a stem cell graft to a child with acute myeloid leukemia. The CDR3 DNA reads as TGCAGCGTTGCAGGGTCCGACCAAGAGACCCAGTACTTC. This encodes CSVAGSDQETQYF.